The source of this T cell receptor (beta chain) is a study of Graves' ophthalmopathy and Graves' hyperthyroidism. The wider study: Ahead of any treatment, peripheral blood was obtained at the initial diagnosis. Study-wide points: Most thyroid-expanded clonotypes exceeding 0.001 frequency were also found in blood.

This clonotype was detected ten times or more. Its antigen is still unknown. As the template, RNA transcripts were used to amplify TCR beta CDR3 regions. First-round RT-PCR employed HTBI primers, with a second-round multiplex PCR after it. One entry per CDR3 protein, called by TCRdb with MiXCR from the multiplex PCR reads. The sample includes about 180,000 distinct CDR3 sequences, 30% to 45% of them seen just once. This CDR3 has 16 residues. V lost 0 bases to trimming and J lost 6 bases; unmatched junction nucleotides: 10. Germline loops: CDR1 SEHNR, CDR2 FQNEAQ (reference sequence). Sequencing was done on a sample of peripheral blood. This receptor was taken from a woman in her forties with Graves' ophthalmopathy. This chain links TRBV7-9 with TRBJ1-2; TRBD1 matches at 7 bases. CDR3 loop: CASSLAVTGEGDGYTF. In DNA, the CDR3 is TGTGCCAGCAGCTTAGCCGTTACAGGGGAGGGAGATGGCTACACCTTC.